This TCR beta chain derives from a study of cytomegalovirus exposure and HLA in healthy donors. Study as a whole: Among the 398 genotyped donors, 70% to 85% were placed in the Caucasian-associated ancestry cluster.

At the time of sampling, donors were nominally healthy, though unrecorded immune exposures were likely. Germline CDR1 reads MNHEY; CDR2 reads SMNVEV (reference sequence). The V and J ends lost 5 bases and 10 bases respectively, with 14 bases between them. This CDR3 is built from 12 residues. The PCR made use of 60 Vbeta and 13 Jbeta primers. The repertoire was sequenced with immunoSEQ multiplex PCR; TCRdb's copy has only in-frame clones and lacks some. The sample holds under 95,000 clones, around 74% seen once. V and J are TRBV27 and TRBJ1-1; possibly TRBD1 for D (5 bases). Sequencing input: PBMCs. This sequence originates from a boy younger than 18 in good health and CMV-seronegative. The CDR3 reads CASSGGGGGAFF. Here the CDR3 DNA reads TGTGCCAGCAGTGGAGGCGGGGGTGGAGCTTTCTTT.